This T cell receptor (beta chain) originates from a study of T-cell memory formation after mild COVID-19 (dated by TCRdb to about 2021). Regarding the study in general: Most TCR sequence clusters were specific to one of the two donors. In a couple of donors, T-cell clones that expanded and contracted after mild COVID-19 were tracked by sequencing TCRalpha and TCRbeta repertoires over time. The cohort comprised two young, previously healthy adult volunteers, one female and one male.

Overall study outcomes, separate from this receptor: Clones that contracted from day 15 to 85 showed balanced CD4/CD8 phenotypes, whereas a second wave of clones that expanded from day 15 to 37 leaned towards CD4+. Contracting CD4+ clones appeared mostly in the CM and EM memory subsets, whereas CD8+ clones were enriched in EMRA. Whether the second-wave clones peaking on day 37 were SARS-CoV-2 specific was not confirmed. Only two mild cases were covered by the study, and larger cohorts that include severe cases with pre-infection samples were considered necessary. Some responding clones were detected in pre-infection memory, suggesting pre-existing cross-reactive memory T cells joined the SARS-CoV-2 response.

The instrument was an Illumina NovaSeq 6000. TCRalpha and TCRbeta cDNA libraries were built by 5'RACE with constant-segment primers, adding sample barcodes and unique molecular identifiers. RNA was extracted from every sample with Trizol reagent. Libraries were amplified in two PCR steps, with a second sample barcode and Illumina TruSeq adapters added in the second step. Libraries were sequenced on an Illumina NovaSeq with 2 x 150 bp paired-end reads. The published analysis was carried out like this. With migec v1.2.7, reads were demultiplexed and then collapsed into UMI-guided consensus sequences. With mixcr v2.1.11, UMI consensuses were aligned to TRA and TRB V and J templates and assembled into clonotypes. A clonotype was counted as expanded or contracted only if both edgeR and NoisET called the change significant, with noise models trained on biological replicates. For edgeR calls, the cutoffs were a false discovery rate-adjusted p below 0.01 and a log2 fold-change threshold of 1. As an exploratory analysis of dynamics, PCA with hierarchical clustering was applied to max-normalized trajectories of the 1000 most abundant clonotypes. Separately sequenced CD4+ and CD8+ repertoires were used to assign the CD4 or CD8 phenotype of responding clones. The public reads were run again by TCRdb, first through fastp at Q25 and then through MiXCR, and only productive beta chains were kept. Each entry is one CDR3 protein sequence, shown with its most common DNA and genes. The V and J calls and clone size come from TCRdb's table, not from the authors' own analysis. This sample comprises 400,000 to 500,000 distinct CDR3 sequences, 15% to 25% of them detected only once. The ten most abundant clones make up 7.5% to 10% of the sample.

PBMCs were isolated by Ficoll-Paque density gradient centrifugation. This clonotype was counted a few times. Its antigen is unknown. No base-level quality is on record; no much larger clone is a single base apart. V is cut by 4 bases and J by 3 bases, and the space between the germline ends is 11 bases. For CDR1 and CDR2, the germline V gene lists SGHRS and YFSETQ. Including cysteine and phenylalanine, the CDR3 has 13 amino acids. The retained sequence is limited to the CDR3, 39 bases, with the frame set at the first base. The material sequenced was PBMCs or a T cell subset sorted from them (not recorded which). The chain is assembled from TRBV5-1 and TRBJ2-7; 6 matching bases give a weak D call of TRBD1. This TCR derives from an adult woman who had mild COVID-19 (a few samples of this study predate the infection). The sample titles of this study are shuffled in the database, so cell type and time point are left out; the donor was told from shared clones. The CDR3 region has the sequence CASSPRDIYEQYF. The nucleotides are TGCGCCAGCAGCCCTAGGGACATCTACGAGCAGTACTTC.